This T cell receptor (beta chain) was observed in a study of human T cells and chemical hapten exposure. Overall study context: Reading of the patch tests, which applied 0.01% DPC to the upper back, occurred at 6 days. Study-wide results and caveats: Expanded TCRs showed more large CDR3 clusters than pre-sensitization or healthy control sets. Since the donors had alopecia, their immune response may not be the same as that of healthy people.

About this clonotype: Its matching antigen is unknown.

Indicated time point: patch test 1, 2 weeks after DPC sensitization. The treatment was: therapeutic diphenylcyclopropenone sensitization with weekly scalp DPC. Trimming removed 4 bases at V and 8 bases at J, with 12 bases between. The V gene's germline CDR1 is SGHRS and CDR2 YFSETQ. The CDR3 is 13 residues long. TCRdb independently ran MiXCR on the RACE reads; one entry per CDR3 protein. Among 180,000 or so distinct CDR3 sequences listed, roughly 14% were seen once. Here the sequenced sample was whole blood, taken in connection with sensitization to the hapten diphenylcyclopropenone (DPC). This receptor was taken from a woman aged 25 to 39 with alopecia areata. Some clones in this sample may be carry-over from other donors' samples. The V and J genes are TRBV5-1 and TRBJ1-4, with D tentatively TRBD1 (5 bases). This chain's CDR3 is CASSRGQGEKLFF. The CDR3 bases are TGCGCCAGCAGCCGGGGCCAAGGAGAAAAACTGTTTTTT.